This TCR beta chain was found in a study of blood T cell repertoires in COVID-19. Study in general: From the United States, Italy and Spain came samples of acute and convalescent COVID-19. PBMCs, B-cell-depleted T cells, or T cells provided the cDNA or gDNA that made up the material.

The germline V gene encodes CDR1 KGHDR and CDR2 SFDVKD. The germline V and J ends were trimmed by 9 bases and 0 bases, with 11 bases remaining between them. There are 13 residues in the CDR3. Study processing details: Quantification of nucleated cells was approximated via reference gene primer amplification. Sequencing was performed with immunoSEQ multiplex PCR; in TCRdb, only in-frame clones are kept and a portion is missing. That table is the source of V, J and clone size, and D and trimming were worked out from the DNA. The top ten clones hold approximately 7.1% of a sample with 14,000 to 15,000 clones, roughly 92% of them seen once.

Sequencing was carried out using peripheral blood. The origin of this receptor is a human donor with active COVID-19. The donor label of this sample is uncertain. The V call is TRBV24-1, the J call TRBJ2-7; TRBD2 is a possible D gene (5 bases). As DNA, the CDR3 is TGTGCCACCTCCAGCGGTAGCTCCTACGAGCAGTACTTC. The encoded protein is CATSSGSSYEQYF.